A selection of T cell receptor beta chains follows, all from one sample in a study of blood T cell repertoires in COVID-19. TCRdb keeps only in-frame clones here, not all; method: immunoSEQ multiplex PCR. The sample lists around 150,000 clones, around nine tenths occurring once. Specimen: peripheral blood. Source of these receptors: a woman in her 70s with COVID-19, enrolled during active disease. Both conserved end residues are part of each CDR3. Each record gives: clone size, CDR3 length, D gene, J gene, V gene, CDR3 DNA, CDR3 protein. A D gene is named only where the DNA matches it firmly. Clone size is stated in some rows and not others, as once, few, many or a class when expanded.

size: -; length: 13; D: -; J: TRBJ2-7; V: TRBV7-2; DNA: TGTGCCAGCAGCCCCTTCAGGGACTACGAGCAGTACTTC; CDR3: CASSPFRDYEQYF
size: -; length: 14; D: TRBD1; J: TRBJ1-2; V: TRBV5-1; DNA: TGCGCCAGCAGCTTGGACACAGGGGTCTACGGCTACACCTTC; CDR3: CASSLDTGVYGYTF
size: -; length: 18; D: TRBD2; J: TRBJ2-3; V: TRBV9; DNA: TGTGCCAGCAGCCAAAGGACTAGCGGGGGGGCGGTCACAGATACGCAGTATTTT; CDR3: CASSQRTSGGAVTDTQYF
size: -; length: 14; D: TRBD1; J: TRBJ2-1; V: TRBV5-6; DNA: TGTGCCAGCAGCTCTCTTGACAGGGGCAATGAGCAGTTCTTC; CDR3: CASSSLDRGNEQFF
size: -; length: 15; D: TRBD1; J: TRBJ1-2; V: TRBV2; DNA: TGTGCCAGCAGCCCTTCAGACGGACAGGGCGGTGGCTACACCTTC; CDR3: CASSPSDGQGGGYTF
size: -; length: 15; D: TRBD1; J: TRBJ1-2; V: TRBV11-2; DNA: TGTGCCAGCAGCTCTGACAGGGTGATTAACTATGGCTACACCTTC; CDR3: CASSSDRVINYGYTF
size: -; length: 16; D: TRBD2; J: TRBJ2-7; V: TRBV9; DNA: TGTGCCAGCAGCGCCTCTAGCGGGGGGCCACGGGAGGAGCAGTACTTC; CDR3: CASSASSGGPREEQYF
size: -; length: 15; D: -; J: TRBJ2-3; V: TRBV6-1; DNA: TGTGCCAGCAGTGATAGGGCAGGGGATGTCGATACGCAGTATTTT; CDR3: CASSDRAGDVDTQYF
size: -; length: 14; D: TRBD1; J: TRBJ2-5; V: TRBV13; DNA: TGTGCCAGCAGCCCGGGACAGAATCAAGAGACCCAGTACTTC; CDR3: CASSPGQNQETQYF
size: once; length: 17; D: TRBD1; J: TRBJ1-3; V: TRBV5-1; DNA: TGCGCCAGCAGCTGGGGGACAGGAGGTTTCTCTGGAAACACCATATATTTT; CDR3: CASSWGTGGFSGNTIYF
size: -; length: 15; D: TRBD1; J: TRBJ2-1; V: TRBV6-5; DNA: TGTGCCAGCAGTTACAAGGACAGGGGAGTCAATGAGCAGTTCTTC; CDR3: CASSYKDRGVNEQFF
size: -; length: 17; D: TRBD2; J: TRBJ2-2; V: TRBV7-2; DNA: TGTGCCAGCAGCCAGCAGACTAGCTCGCTACTCACCGGGGAGCTGTTTTTT; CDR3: CASSQQTSSLLTGELFF
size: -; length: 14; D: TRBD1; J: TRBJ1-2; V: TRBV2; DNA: TGTGCCAGCAGTGAAAGGACAGGGGGCGGTGGCTACACCTTC; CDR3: CASSERTGGGGYTF
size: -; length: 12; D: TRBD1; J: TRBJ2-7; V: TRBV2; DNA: TGTGCCATCGGACAGGGCCTCTACGAGCAGTACTTC; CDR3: CAIGQGLYEQYF
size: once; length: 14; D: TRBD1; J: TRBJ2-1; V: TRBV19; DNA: TGTGCCAGTCATATAGGACAGGGGGTCGGTGAGCAGTTCTTC; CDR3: CASHIGQGVGEQFF
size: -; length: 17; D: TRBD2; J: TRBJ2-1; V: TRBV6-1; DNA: TGTGCCAGCAGTGAAGCGGTCGGCGGGGGGGCTCGCAATGAGCAGTTCTTC; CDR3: CASSEAVGGGARNEQFF
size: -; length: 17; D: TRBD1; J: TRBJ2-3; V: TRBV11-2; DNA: TGTGCCAGCAGCCCCTGGCAGGGGGCTAGAAGGACAGATACGCAGTATTTT; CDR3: CASSPWQGARRTDTQYF
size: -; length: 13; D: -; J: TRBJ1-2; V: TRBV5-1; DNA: TGCGCCAGCAGCTCGGGGAACCACTATGGCTACACCTTC; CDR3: CASSSGNHYGYTF
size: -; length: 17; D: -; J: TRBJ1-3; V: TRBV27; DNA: TGTGCCAGCAGTTTCAGGGGCCGGGGCCTCTCAGGAAACACCATATATTTT; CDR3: CASSFRGRGLSGNTIYF
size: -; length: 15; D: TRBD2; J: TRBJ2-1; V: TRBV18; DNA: TGTGCCAGCTCACCACCGGGCGGGGGGGCCAATGAGCAGTTCTTC; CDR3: CASSPPGGGANEQFF
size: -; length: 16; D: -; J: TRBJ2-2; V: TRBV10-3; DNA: TGTGCCATCAGTGAAGCAGGACAAACGAACACCGGGGAGCTGTTTTTT; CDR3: CAISEAGQTNTGELFF
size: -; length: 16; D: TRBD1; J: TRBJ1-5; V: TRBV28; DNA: TGTGCCAGCAGTTTTCGACAGGGATTTAGCAATCAGCCCCAGCATTTT; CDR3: CASSFRQGFSNQPQHF
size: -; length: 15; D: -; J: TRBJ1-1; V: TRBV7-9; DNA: TGTGCCAGCAGCTCCCCCGGTGGGAGTCCCGCTGAAGCTTTCTTT; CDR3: CASSSPGGSPAEAFF
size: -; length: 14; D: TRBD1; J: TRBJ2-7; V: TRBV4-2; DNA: TGTGCCAGCAGCCCCGGACAGGGATTCCACGAGCAGTACTTC; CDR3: CASSPGQGFHEQYF
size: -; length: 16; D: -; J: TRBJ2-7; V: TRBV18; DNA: TGTGCCAGCTCACCACCGCCCACCAGGCCTACCTACGAGCAGTACTTC; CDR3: CASSPPPTRPTYEQYF
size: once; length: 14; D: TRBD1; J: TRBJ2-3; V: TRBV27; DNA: TGTGCCAGCAGTTTAAGCCAGGGGGCACATACGCAGTATTTT; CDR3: CASSLSQGAHTQYF
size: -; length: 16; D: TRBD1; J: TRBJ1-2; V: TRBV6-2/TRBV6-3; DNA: TGTGCCAGCAGTCCGGGACAGACACGTTTGGGCTATGGCTACACCTTC; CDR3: CASSPGQTRLGYGYTF
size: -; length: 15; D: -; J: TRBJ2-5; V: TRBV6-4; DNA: TGTGCCAGCAGTCCCCGGAGAGGGAGTGGGGAGACCCAGTACTTC; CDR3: CASSPRRGSGETQYF
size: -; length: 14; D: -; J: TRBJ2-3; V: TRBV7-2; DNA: TGTGCCAGCAGCTTCAGCCCGACTATCGATACGCAGTATTTT; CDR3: CASSFSPTIDTQYF
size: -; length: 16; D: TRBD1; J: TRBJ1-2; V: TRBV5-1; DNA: TGCGCCAGCAGCTTGTTGGGGCTCACAGGGGGCCATGGCTACACCTTC; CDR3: CASSLLGLTGGHGYTF
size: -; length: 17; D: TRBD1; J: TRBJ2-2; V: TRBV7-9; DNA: TGTGCCAGCAGCCGCACAATGGGACAGCTCAACACCGGGGAGCTGTTTTTT; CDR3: CASSRTMGQLNTGELFF
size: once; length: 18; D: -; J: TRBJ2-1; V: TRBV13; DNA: TGTGCCAGCAGCCGGACCAGCTTAGGGGGTCGCTCCTACAATGAGCAGTTCTTC; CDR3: CASSRTSLGGRSYNEQFF
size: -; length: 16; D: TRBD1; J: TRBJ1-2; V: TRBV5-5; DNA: TGTGCCAGCAGCTACCGGGACAGTCTTACGAAATATGGCTACACCTTC; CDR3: CASSYRDSLTKYGYTF
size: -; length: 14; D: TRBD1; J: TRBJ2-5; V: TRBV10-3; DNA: TGTGCCATCAGCCGACAGGGCGGTGGTGAGACCCAGTACTTC; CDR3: CAISRQGGGETQYF
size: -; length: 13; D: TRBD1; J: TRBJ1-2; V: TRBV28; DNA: TGTGCCAGCAGGACAGGGGCCCTCTATGGCTACACCTTC; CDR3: CASRTGALYGYTF
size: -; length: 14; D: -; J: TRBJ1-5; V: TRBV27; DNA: TGTGCCTCGCCCGGGGGGTCGGGCAATCAGCCCCAGCATTTT; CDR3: CASPGGSGNQPQHF
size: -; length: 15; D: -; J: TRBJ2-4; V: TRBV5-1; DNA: TGCGCCAGCAGCCTACAGGGGGGGTCCAAAAACATTCAGTACTTC; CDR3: CASSLQGGSKNIQYF
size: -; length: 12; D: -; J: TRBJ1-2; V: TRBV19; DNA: TGTGCCAGTAATCACGCCCAGGGTGGCTACACCTTC; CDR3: CASNHAQGGYTF
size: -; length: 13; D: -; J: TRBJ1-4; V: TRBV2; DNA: TGTGCCAGCCGGGGGGTCCCTAATGAAAAACTGTTTTTT; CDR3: CASRGVPNEKLFF